This TCR beta chain emerged from a study of OX40 agonist ivuxolimab in advanced cancers. Study-level information: Two cutaneous melanoma patients and one hepatocellular carcinoma patient, three in all, had partial responses. Study-wide results and caveats: On average, a greater number of expanded clones characterised CD8+ T cells relative to CD4+. The study observed clonal expansion of CD4+ and CD8+ blood T cells by week 6 at 0.1 to 3.0 mg/kg.

The data were produced by immunoSEQ multiplex PCR, yet TCRdb's version contains in-frame clones alone and is incomplete. Among about 80,000 clones listed, just over 90% were seen once. In the case of this clone: Antigen: not known.

Sequences were derived from CD4+ or CD8+ T cells sorted from blood, sampled in a trial of the OX40 agonist ivuxolimab. This receptor was identified in an adult with an advanced solid tumor such as melanoma, head and neck, liver or kidney cancer.

CDR3 amino acids: CASSFGGGSYNEQFF. Here the CDR3 DNA reads TGTGCCAGCAGTTTTGGAGGCGGCTCCTACAATGAGCAGTTCTTC. The V and J genes are TRBV27 and TRBJ2-1, with D possibly TRBD2 on 5 matching bases. This CDR3 is built from 15 residues. V was clipped by 3 bases and J by 0 bases, with 9 bases between them. Germline-derived CDR1 and CDR2 are MNHEY and SMNVEV (reference sequence).